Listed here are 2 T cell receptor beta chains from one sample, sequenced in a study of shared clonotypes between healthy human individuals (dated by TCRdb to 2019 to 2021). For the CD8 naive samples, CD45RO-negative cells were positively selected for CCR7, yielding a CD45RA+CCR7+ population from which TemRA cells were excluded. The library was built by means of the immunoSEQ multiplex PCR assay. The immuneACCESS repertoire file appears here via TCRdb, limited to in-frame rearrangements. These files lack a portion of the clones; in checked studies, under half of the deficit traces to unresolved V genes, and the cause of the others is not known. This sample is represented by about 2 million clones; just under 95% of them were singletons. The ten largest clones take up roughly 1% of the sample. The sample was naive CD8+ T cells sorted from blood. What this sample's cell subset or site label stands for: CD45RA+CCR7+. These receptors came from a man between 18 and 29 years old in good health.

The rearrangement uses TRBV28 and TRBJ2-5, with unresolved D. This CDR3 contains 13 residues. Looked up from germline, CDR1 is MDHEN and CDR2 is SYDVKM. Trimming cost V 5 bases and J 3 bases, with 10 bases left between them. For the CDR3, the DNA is TGTGCCAGCAGTCCAATCACCGAAGAGACCCAGTACTTC. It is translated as CASSPITEETQYF.

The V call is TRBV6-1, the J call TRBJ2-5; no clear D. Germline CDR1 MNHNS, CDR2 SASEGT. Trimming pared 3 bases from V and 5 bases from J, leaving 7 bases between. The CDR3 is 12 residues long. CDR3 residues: CASSESLETQYF. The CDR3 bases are TGTGCCAGCAGTGAGTCTCTCGAGACCCAGTACTTC.